A selection of T cell receptor beta chains follows, all from one sample in a study of beta chain features in type 1 diabetes. Profiled with immunoSEQ multiplex PCR; TCRdb holds only in-frame clones, not every one. Of hundreds of thousands of clones listed, about 30% are singletons. The sequenced sample consisted of naive CD4+ T cells from blood. These receptors came from a man between 18 and 29 years old in good health. CDR3s include the opening cysteine and the closing phenylalanine or tryptophan. The order of the fields is D gene, V gene, clone size, J gene, CDR3 DNA, CDR3 protein. D genes are given only for firm matches. A row's size may be missing; if present it is once, few, many or a size class.

TRBD1,TRBV30,-,TRBJ1-5,TGTGCCTGGACTCCGACAGGGTTAGGGAATCAGCCCCAGCATTTT,CAWTPTGLGNQPQHF
TRBD1,TRBV4-3,few,TRBJ1-2,TGCGCCAGCAGCCGAGAACAGGGGGTCTATGGCTACACCTTC,CASSREQGVYGYTF
-,TRBV5-1,-,TRBJ2-1,TGCGCCAGCAGCTTGCGGGACTCCCAGCAGTTCTTC,CASSLRDSQQFF
-,TRBV29-1,-,TRBJ2-3,TGCAGCGTTGGGCCGGCGGACCCTAATACGCAGTATTTT,CSVGPADPNTQYF
-,TRBV18,-,TRBJ2-5,TGTGCCAGCTCACCCCCCTCAGGGGCGAAGGAGACCCAGTACTTC,CASSPPSGAKETQYF
-,TRBV2,-,TRBJ2-5,TGTGCCAGCAGTGAGAATAGAATACAAGAGACCCAGTACTTC,CASSENRIQETQYF
TRBD1,TRBV7-2,-,TRBJ2-7,TGTGCCAGCAGCACAGACAGGGGTGACGAGCAGTACTTC,CASSTDRGDEQYF
-,TRBV14,-,TRBJ2-2,TGTGCCAGCAGCCAACCCCCGAACACCGGGGAGCTGTTTTTT,CASSQPPNTGELFF
-,TRBV29-1,few,TRBJ2-1,TGCAGCGTTGAGAGGGTAAGCTACAATGAGCAGTTCTTC,CSVERVSYNEQFF
-,TRBV10-3,-,TRBJ2-5,TGTGCCATCAGTGAGTCACAAGGGCGAAACGGGGAAGACCAGTACTTC,CAISESQGRNGEDQYF
TRBD1,TRBV5-1,few,TRBJ2-5,TGCGCCAGCAGCTTCGGGACAGGAGGAGAGACCCAGTACTTC,CASSFGTGGETQYF
TRBD1,TRBV4-2,few,TRBJ1-5,TGTGCCAGCAGCCGCTTCGACAGGGAAAATCAGCCCCAGCATTTT,CASSRFDRENQPQHF
TRBD2,TRBV13,few,TRBJ2-1,TGTGCCAGCAGCCCAGAGGCGGGAGGGCCGGATGAGCAGTTCTTC,CASSPEAGGPDEQFF
-,TRBV30,-,TRBJ2-3,TGTGCCTGGAGTGTAACCCTCGATACGCAGTATTTT,CAWSVTLDTQYF
TRBD1,TRBV4-2,few,TRBJ1-1,TGTGCCAGCAGCCAAGCCCCAGGGGGAACTGAAGCTTTCTTT,CASSQAPGGTEAFF
TRBD2,TRBV10-3,-,TRBJ2-1,TGTGCTTCCCGCGGGGGCCCTAGCGGGATCCTCGGCAATGAGCAGTTCTTC,CASRGGPSGILGNEQFF
TRBD2,TRBV11-2,-,TRBJ2-1,TGTGCCAGCAGTCACGCGGGAGGGTTTGAGCAGTTCTTC,CASSHAGGFEQFF
-,TRBV19,once,TRBJ2-1,TGTGCCAGTAGTGCCCGGGTAGGTAGAGGCCATGAGCAGTTCTTC,CASSARVGRGHEQFF
TRBD2,TRBV5-1,-,TRBJ2-1,TGCGCCAGCAGCTCGATAGCGGGATTATACAATGAGCAGTTCTTC,CASSSIAGLYNEQFF
-,TRBV7-2,-,TRBJ1-1,TGTGCCAGCAGCTTGGAGGGTTTATACACTGAAGCTTTCTTT,CASSLEGLYTEAFF
-,TRBV6-5,-,TRBJ2-1,TGTGCCAGCAGGCCGCCTGGTGGGGCCTACAATGAGCAGTTCTTC,CASRPPGGAYNEQFF
TRBD2,TRBV18,-,TRBJ2-2,TGTGCCAGCTCACCACCGGGACTAGGAGGAAACACCGGGGAGCTGTTTTTT,CASSPPGLGGNTGELFF
TRBD2,TRBV7-9,-,TRBJ2-2,TGTGCCAGCACCTCCGGACTAGCGGGAGAGCGCACCGGGGAGCTGTTTTTT,CASTSGLAGERTGELFF
-,TRBV28,few,TRBJ2-4,TGTGCCAGCAACTCCGGGGACCGTCTAGCCAAAAACATTCAGTACTTC,CASNSGDRLAKNIQYF
-,TRBV30,few,TRBJ1-1,TGTGCCTGGAGTGTACGAGGGGGTGACACTGAAGCTTTCTTT,CAWSVRGGDTEAFF
-,TRBV30,-,TRBJ1-5,TGTGCCTGGAGACCAGGGGACTATAGCAATCAGCCCCAGCATTTT,CAWRPGDYSNQPQHF
-,TRBV9,few,TRBJ2-7,TGTGCCAGCAGCCCCGACCCGGGCCGCTCCCACGAGCAGTACTTC,CASSPDPGRSHEQYF
TRBD1,TRBV30,few,TRBJ1-5,TGTGCCTGGAGTGTTAGGGGCGGACAGGTTCAGCCCCAGCATTTT,CAWSVRGGQVQPQHF
TRBD1,TRBV29-1,-,TRBJ1-1,TGCAGCGTTAGACAGGGGGCCGACACTGAAGCTTTCTTT,CSVRQGADTEAFF
TRBD1,TRBV29-1,-,TRBJ2-2,TGCAGCGTTCAGACAGGGGGCAACACCGGGGAGCTGTTTTTT,CSVQTGGNTGELFF
TRBD1,TRBV25-1,-,TRBJ1-2,TGTGCCAGCAGTGATCCTGGGACAGGGGGCAATAGTGGCTACACCTTC,CASSDPGTGGNSGYTF
-,TRBV5-4,-,TRBJ2-2,TGTGCCAGCAGCCCCAGAGACACCGGGGAGCTGTTTTTT,CASSPRDTGELFF
TRBD2,TRBV13,-,TRBJ2-1,TGTGCCAGCAGCTCCAGACTAGCGGGACGCAATGAGCAGTTCTTC,CASSSRLAGRNEQFF
TRBD1,TRBV9,-,TRBJ2-7,TGTGCCAGCAGCTGGGACAGGGAGACCGAGCAGTACTTC,CASSWDRETEQYF
TRBD2,TRBV14,-,TRBJ2-3,TGTGCCAGCAGCCCGCGGGAGTACCGCGATACGCAGTATTTT,CASSPREYRDTQYF
-,TRBV21-1,-,TRBJ2-7,TGTGCCAGCAGCCTCCTTACAGGGGGCCTTAAGCCAAGGGGCTACGAGCAGTACTTC,CASSLLTGGLKPRGYEQYF
-,TRBV29-1,-,TRBJ2-1,TGCAGCGTCGGGCGGCGGGAAGGGACCTACAATGAGCAGTTCTTC,CSVGRREGTYNEQFF
-,TRBV15,few,TRBJ2-3,TGTGCCACCAGCAACGGGCCTACTGTGGGAGATACGCAGTATTTT,CATSNGPTVGDTQYF
-,TRBV20-1,-,TRBJ1-2,TGCAGTGCTAGCAACAACTATGGCTACACCTTC,CSASNNYGYTF
TRBD2,TRBV7-2,few,TRBJ2-7,TGTGCCAGCAGCTTAGGAGCAGCGGGAGTCCCCTACGAGCAGTACTTC,CASSLGAAGVPYEQYF
-,TRBV30,few,TRBJ2-3,TGTGCCTGGAGTGTTATAGATACGCAGTATTTT,CAWSVIDTQYF
TRBD1,TRBV27,once,TRBJ2-7,TGTGCCAGCAGTTTCACAGGGGGCACCTACGAGCAGTACTTC,CASSFTGGTYEQYF
-,TRBV4-1,-,TRBJ2-1,TGCGCCAGCAGGTTTAACAATGAGCAGTTCTTC,CASRFNNEQFF
TRBD2,TRBV7-9,-,TRBJ2-7,TGTGCCAGCAGCTCGCCTAGCGGGACGTACGAGCAGTACTTC,CASSSPSGTYEQYF
-,TRBV9,-,TRBJ2-1,TGTGCCAGCAGCGGCGGGGCATTCCTGGGGCAAAATCAGCAGTTCTTC,CASSGGAFLGQNQQFF
-,TRBV7-9,-,TRBJ2-1,TGTGCCAGCAGCTTAGGACCCAGGGCGAGCGAGCAGTTCTTC,CASSLGPRASEQFF
-,TRBV6-6,-,TRBJ2-7,TGTGCCAGCAGTTATATCGGGACCTACGAGCAGTACTTC,CASSYIGTYEQYF
TRBD1,TRBV18,few,TRBJ2-5,TGTGCCAGCTCATCTGACAGGGTGGAGACCCAGTACTTC,CASSSDRVETQYF
TRBD2,TRBV30,few,TRBJ2-3,TGTGCCTGGAGCCCGGGACTAGCGGGAGGGGAAGATACGCAGTATTTT,CAWSPGLAGGEDTQYF
-,TRBV2,few,TRBJ2-5,TGTGCCAGCAGTGAAGCGAGGGAGACCCAGTACTTC,CASSEARETQYF
TRBD2,TRBV5-6,-,TRBJ2-1,TGTGCCAGCAGCCCTAGCGGGTTACACCTGTTCTTC,CASSPSGLHLFF
-,TRBV7-9,few,TRBJ2-3,TGTGCCAGCAGCTTACGTGATACGCAGTATTTT,CASSLRDTQYF
-,TRBV13,-,TRBJ2-7,TGTGCCAGCAGCTTCGATTACTACGAGCAGTACTTC,CASSFDYYEQYF
TRBD2,TRBV11-2,few,TRBJ2-3,TGTGCCAGCAGCACCGTCGGACTAGCTGGCACAGATACGCAGTATTTT,CASSTVGLAGTDTQYF